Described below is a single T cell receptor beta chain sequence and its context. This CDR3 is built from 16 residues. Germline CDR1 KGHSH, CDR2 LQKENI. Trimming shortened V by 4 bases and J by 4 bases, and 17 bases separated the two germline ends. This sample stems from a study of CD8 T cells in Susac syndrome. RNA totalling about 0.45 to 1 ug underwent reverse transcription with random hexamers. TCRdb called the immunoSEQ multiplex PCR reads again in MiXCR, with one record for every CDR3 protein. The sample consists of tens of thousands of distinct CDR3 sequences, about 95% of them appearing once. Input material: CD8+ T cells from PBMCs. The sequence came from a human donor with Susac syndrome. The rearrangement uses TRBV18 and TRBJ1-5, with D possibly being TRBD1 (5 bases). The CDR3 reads CASSRSGDQRNQPQHF. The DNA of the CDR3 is TGTGCCAGCTCACGGTCGGGGGACCAAAGGAATCAGCCCCAGCATTTT.